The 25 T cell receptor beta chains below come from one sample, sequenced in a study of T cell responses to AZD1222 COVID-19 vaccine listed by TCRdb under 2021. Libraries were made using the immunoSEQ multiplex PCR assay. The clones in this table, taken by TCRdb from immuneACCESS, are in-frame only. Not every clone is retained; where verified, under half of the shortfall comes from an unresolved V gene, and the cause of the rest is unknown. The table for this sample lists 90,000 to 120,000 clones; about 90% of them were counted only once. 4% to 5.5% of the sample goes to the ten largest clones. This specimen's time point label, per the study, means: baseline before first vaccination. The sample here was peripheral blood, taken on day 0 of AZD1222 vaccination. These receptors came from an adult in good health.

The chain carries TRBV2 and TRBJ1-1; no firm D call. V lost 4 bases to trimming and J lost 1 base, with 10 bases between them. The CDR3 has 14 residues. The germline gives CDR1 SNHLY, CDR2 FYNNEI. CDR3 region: CASSVWTENTEAFF. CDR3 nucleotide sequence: TGTGCCAGCAGTGTTTGGACCGAGAACACTGAAGCTTTCTTT. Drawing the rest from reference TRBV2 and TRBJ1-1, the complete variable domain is EPEVTQTPSHQVTQMGQEVILRCVPISNHLYFYWYRQILGQKVEFLVSFYNNEISEKSEIFDDQFSVERPDGSNFTLKIRSTKLEDSAMYFCASSVWTENTEAFFGQGTRLTVV.

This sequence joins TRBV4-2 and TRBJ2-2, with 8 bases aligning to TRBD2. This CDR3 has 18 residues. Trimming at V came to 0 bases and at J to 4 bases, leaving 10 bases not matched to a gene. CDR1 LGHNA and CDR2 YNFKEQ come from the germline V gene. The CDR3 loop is CASSQDDQSGSITGELFF. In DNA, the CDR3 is TGTGCCAGCAGCCAAGATGACCAGAGCGGGAGCATCACCGGGGAGCTGTTTTTT.

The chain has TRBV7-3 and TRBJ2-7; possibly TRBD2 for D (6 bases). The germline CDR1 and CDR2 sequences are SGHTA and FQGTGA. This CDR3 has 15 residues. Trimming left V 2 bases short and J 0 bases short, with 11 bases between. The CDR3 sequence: CASSLVPGDSYEQYF. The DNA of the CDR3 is TGTGCCAGCAGCTTAGTCCCGGGAGACTCCTACGAGCAGTACTTC.

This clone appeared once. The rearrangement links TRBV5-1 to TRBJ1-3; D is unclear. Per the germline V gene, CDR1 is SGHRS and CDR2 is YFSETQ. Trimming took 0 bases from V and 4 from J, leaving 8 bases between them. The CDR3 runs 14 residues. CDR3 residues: CASSLEVRGNTIYF. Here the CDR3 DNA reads TGCGCCAGCAGCTTGGAAGTTAGAGGAAACACCATATATTTT.

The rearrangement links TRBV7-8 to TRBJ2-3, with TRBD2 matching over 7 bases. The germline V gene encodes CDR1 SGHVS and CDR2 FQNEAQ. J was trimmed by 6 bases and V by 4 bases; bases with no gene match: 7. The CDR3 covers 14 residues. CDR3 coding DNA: TGTGCCAGCAGCTACCGGGGGGACCCCGATACGCAGTATTTT. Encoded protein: CASSYRGDPDTQYF. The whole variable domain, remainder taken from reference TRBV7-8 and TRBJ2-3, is GAGVSQSPRYKVAKRGQDVALRCDPISGHVSLFWYQQALGQGPEFLTYFQNEAQLDKSGLPSDRFFAERPEGSVSTLKIQRTQQEDSAVYLCASSYRGDPDTQYFGPGTRLTVL.

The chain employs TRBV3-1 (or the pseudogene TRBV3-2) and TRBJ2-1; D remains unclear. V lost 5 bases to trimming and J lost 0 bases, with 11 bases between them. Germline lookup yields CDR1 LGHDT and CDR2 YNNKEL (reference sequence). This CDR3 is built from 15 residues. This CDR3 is CASSGSLSSYNEQFF. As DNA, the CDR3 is TGTGCCAGCAGCGGAAGCCTGAGCTCCTACAATGAGCAGTTCTTC.

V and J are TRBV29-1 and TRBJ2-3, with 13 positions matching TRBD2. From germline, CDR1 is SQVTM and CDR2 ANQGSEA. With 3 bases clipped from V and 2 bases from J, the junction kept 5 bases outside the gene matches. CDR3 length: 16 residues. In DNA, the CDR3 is TGCAGCGTTGACGGACTAGCGGGAGACACCACAGATACGCAGTATTTT. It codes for CSVDGLAGDTTDTQYF.

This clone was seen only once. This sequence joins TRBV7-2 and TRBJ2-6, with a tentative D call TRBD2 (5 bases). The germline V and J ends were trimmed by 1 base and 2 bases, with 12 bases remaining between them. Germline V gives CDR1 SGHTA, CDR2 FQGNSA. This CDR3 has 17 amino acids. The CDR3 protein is CASSLVGPTTGANVLTF. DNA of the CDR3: TGTGCCAGCAGCTTAGTCGGGCCGACTACTGGGGCCAACGTCCTGACTTTC.

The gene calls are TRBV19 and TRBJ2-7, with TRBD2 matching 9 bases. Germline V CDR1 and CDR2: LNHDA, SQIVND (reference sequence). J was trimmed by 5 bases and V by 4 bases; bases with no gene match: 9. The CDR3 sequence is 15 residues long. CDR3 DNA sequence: TGTGCCAGTAGTACCCTTTTAGCGGGAGAAGACGAGCAGTACTTC. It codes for CASSTLLAGEDEQYF.

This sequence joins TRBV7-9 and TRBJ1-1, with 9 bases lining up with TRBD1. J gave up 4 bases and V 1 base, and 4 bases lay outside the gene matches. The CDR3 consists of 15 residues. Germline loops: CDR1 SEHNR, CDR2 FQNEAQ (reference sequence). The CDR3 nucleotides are TGTGCCAGCAGCTTAGGGACAGGGGTGGGCACTGAAGCTTTCTTT. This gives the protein CASSLGTGVGTEAFF. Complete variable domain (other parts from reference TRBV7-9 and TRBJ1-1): DTGVSQNPRHKITKRGQNVTFRCDPISEHNRLYWYRQTLGQGPEFLTYFQNEAQLEKSRLLSDRFSAERPKGSFSTLEIQRTEQGDSAMYLCASSLGTGVGTEAFFGQGTRLTVV.

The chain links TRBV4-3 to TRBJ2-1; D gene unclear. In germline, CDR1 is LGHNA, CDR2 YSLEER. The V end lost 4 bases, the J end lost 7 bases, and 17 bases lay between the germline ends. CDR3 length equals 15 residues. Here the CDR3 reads CASSPEALPQNEQFF. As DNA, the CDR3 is TGCGCCAGCAGCCCTGAGGCTTTGCCGCAGAATGAGCAGTTCTTC.

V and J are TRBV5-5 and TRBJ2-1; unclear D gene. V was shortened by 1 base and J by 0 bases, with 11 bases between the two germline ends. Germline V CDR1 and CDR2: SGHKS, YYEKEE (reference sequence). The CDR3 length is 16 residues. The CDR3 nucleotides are TGTGCCAGCAGCTTGTCTCGAGGACCCTCCTACAATGAGCAGTTCTTC. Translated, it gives CASSLSRGPSYNEQFF.

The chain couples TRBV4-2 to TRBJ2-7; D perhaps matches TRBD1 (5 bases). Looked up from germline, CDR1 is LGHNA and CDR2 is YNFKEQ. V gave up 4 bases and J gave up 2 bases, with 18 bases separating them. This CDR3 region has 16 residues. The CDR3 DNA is TGTGCCAGCAGCCCACCCCAAGGGGAATCACCCTACGAGCAGTACTTC. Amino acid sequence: CASSPPQGESPYEQYF.

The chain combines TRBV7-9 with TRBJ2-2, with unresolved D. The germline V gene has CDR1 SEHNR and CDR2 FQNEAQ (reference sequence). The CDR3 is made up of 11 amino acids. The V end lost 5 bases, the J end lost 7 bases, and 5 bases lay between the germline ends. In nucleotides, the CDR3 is TGTGCCAGCAGCAACCACGGGGAGCTGTTTTTT. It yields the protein CASSNHGELFF. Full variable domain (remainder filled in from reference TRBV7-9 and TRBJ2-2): DTGVSQNPRHKITKRGQNVTFRCDPISEHNRLYWYRQTLGQGPEFLTYFQNEAQLEKSRLLSDRFSAERPKGSFSTLEIQRTEQGDSAMYLCASSNHGELFFGEGSRLTVL.

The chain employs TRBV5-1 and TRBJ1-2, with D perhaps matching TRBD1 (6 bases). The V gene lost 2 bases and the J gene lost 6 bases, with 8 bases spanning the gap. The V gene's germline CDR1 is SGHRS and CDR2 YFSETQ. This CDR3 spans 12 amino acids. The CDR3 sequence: CASSFTGNGYTF. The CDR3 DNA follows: TGCGCCAGCAGCTTTACAGGGAATGGCTACACCTTC.

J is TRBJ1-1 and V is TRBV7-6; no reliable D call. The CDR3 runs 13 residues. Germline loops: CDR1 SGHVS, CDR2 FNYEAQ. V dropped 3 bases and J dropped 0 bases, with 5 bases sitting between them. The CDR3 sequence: CASSFGMNTEAFF. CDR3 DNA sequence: TGTGCCAGCAGCTTCGGTATGAACACTGAAGCTTTCTTT.

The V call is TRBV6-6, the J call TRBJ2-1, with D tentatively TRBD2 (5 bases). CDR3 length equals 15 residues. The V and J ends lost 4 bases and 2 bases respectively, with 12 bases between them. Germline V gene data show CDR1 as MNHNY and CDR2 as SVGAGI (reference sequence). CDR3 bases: TGTGCCAGCAGTTTAGCGTTGATTACCTACAATGAGCAGTTCTTC. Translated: CASSLALITYNEQFF.

CDR3 DNA: TGTGCCATCATGCCGGGAACCCAAAACACTGAAGCTTTCTTT. It codes for CAIMPGTQNTEAFF. V usage is TRBV10-3 and J usage is TRBJ1-1; D gene ambiguous. This CDR3 region has 14 residues. V dropped 7 bases and J dropped 2 bases, with 14 bases sitting between them. Germline CDR1 ENHRY, CDR2 SYGVKD.

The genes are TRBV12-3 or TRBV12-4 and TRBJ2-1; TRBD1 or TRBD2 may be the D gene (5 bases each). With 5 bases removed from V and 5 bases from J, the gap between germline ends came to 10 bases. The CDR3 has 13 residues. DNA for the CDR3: TGTGCCAGCAGTGGGACCCTGAACAATGAGCAGTTCTTC. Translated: CASSGTLNNEQFF.

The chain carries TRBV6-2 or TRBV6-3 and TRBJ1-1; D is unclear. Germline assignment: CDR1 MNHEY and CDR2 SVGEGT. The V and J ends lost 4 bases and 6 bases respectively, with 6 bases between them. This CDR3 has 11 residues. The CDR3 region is CASSWSSEAFF. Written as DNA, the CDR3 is TGTGCCAGCAGTTGGAGTTCTGAAGCTTTCTTT.

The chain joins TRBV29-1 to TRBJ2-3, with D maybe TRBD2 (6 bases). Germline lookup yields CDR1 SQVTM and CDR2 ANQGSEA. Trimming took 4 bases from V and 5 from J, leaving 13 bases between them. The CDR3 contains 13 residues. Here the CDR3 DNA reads TGCAGCGTTGTGGGGACTGCTCTAGATACGCAGTATTTT. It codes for CSVVGTALDTQYF.

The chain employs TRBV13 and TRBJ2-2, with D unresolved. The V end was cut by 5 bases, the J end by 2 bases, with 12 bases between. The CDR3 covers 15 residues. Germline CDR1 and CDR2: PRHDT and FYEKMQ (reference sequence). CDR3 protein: CASSPRLANTGELFF. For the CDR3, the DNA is TGTGCCAGCAGCCCCCGCTTGGCTAACACCGGGGAGCTGTTTTTT.

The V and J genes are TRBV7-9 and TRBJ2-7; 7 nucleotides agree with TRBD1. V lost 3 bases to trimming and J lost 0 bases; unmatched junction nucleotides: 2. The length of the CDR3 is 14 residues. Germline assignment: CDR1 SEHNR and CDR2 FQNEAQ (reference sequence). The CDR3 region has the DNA TGTGCCAGCAGCTTGGACAGGAGCTCCTACGAGCAGTACTTC. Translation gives CASSLDRSSYEQYF.

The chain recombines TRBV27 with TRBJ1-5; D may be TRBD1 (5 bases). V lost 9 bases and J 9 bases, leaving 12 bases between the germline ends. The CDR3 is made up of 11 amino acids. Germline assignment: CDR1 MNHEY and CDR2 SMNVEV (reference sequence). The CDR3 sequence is CAREGWWPQHF. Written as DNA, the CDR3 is TGTGCCAGGGAGGGGTGGTGGCCCCAGCATTTT.

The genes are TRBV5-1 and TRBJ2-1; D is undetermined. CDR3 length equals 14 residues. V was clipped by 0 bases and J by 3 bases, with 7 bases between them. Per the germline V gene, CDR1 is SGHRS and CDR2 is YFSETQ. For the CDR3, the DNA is TGCGCCAGCAGCTTGGAAGGGTACTACAATGAGCAGTTCTTC. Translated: CASSLEGYYNEQFF.